These 3 T cell receptor beta chains share one sample of origin, sequenced in a study of blood T cell repertoires in COVID-19. Libraries were prepared by immunoSEQ multiplex PCR; TCRdb keeps only in-frame clonotypes and omits some of them. The sample records under 150,000 clones, less than 80% being singletons. The sample comprised peripheral blood. The receptors stem from an elderly woman with active or convalescent COVID-19.

The chain is built from TRBV28 and TRBJ1-2; 8 bases agree with TRBD1. Trimming took 7 bases from V and 4 from J; bases not matched to a gene: 5. The CDR3 totals 13 residues. Germline CDR1 is MDHEN and CDR2 is SYDVKM. The CDR3 sequence: CASIADRVYGYTF. CDR3 sequence (DNA): TGTGCCAGCATTGCGGACAGGGTCTATGGCTACACCTTC.

The CDR3 loop reads CATSEGRVNGQPQHF. The CDR3 DNA reads TGTGCCACCAGTGAGGGCAGGGTGAACGGTCAGCCCCAGCATTTT. The V call is TRBV24-1, the J call TRBJ1-5; D perhaps matches TRBD1 (5 bases). CDR3 length: 15 residues. Germline V gene lookup returns CDR1 KGHDR and CDR2 SFDVKD. Trimming cost V 4 bases and J 6 bases, with 15 bases left between them.

In DNA, the CDR3 is TGCAGCGTTGGCGCGAGCAATGAGCAGTTCTTC. This sequence encodes CSVGASNEQFF. This chain joins TRBV29-1 and TRBJ2-1; D uncertain. Looked up from germline, CDR1 is SQVTM and CDR2 is ANQGSEA. The CDR3 totals 11 residues. V lost 4 bases to trimming and J lost 6 bases, with 7 bases between them.